The 14 T cell receptor beta chains below were found in one sample sequenced in a study of blood T cell repertoires in COVID-19. Assay used: immunoSEQ multiplex PCR; TCRdb lists only in-frame clones, some missing. Seen here are approximately 220,000 clones, roughly 91% observed once, and the top ten hold around 3.7%. Input material: PBMCs or T cells enriched from blood (not recorded which). Receptors were obtained from a woman in her 30s with acute COVID-19.

This chain uses TRBV10-1 with TRBJ2-2, with D perhaps TRBD1 (6 bases). Deletions cut 3 bases from V and 4 bases from J, with 9 bases between. Germline V lookup: CDR1 WNHNN, CDR2 SYGVQD (reference sequence). The CDR3 sequence is 14 residues long. The CDR3 nucleotides read TGCGCCAGCAGTGATATAGGGGGCACCGGGGAGCTGTTTTTT. Its translation is CASSDIGGTGELFF.

This rearrangement joins TRBV12-5 to TRBJ1-5, with a tentative D call TRBD1 (6 bases). Germline loops: CDR1 LGHNT, CDR2 FRNRAP. Between the trimmed V and J ends, which lost 4 bases and 5 bases, there was a span of 18 bases. CDR3 length equals 16 residues. Here the CDR3 reads CASGSTPRTVDQPQHF. Here the CDR3 DNA reads TGTGCTAGTGGTTCCACCCCCCGGACAGTCGATCAGCCCCAGCATTTT. Filled out from reference TRBV12-5 and TRBJ1-5, the complete variable domain reads DARVTQTPRHKVTEMGQEVTMRCQPILGHNTVFWYRQTMMQGLELLAYFRNRAPLDDSGMPKDRFSAEMPDATLATLKIQPSEPRDSAVYFCASGSTPRTVDQPQHFGDGTRLSIL.

The chain employs TRBV10-3 and TRBJ2-2; tentative D call: TRBD1 (6 bases). The CDR3 sequence is 14 residues long. V lost 11 bases and J 5 bases, leaving 18 bases between the germline ends. In germline, CDR1 is ENHRY, CDR2 SYGVKD. CDR3 region: CAAHREIGTGELFF. The CDR3 nucleotides read TGTGCCGCTCACAGGGAAATAGGTACCGGGGAGCTGTTTTTT.

The chain employs TRBV3-1 (or the pseudogene TRBV3-2) and TRBJ1-2, with D possibly being TRBD1 (6 bases). This CDR3 spans 15 amino acids. The V end lost 4 bases, the J end lost 6 bases, and 18 bases lay between the germline ends. Germline V gene data show CDR1 as LGHDT and CDR2 as YNNKEL (reference sequence). The CDR3 region has the DNA TGTGCCAGCAGCCGATCGACAGGCCTAACTAATGGCTACACCTTC. It codes for CASSRSTGLTNGYTF.

The chain couples TRBV5-1 to TRBJ2-1, with D perhaps matching TRBD1 (6 bases). V was shortened by 0 bases and J by 5 bases, with 18 bases between the two germline ends. Germline CDR1 reads SGHRS; CDR2 reads YFSETQ. The CDR3 is made up of 17 amino acids. The chain's CDR3 is CASSLDLGASGNNEQFF. The CDR3 DNA is TGCGCCAGCAGCTTGGATTTGGGGGCGTCGGGGAACAATGAGCAGTTCTTC.

This rearrangement joins TRBV6-2 or TRBV6-3 to TRBJ1-4; D might be TRBD1 (6 bases). Germline values: CDR1 MNHEY, CDR2 SVGEGT. Trimming pared 4 bases from V and 4 bases from J, leaving 16 bases between. The CDR3 has 16 residues. The CDR3 reads CASSSPRGGVNEKLFF. CDR3 coding DNA: TGTGCCAGCAGTTCCCCTCGAGGGGGGGTTAATGAAAAACTGTTTTTT.

The chain joins TRBV21-1 to TRBJ1-3; the tabulated D call, TRBD1, remains unverified against the DNA. TRBV21-1 is flagged as a pseudogene. CDR3 size: 20 residues. The CDR3 nucleotides are TGTGCCAGCAGCAAAGGTGGACAGGGTAAAAGGGGCCTGACTGGAAACACCATATATTTT. It encodes CASSKGGQGKRGLTGNTIYF.

The chain carries TRBV19 and TRBJ2-7; 8 bases match TRBD1. The CDR3 has 14 residues. V gave up 4 bases and J gave up 3 bases; unmatched junction bases: 5. Germline CDR1 LNHDA, CDR2 SQIVND (reference sequence). Here the CDR3 DNA reads TGTGCCAGTAGTAAGGACAGGGTAGGCTACGAGCAGTACTTC. It is translated as CASSKDRVGYEQYF.

In its sample, this clone was seen a few times. The sample has other DNA sequences that encode this CDR3 too. J is TRBJ2-7 and V is TRBV7-2, with 8 bases identical to TRBD1. V shed 5 bases and J 5 bases; nucleotides not matched to a gene: 8. Germline CDR1 is SGHTA and CDR2 is FQGNSA. CDR3 length: 14 amino acids. The CDR3 DNA reads as TGTGCCAGCAGCCCGAGGACAGGGCGAAACGAGCAGTACTTC. This sequence encodes CASSPRTGRNEQYF.

This chain uses TRBV9 with TRBJ1-1; 7 positions agree with TRBD1. The germline CDR1 and CDR2 sequences are SGDLS and YYNGEE. This CDR3 is built from 14 residues. V shed 3 bases, J shed 3 bases, and the junction held 5 bases outside the gene matches. CDR3 in DNA: TGTGCCAGCAGCGAGGGACAGACAGACACTGAAGCTTTCTTT. Protein: CASSEGQTDTEAFF.

The genes are TRBV7-9 and TRBJ1-2; D is undetermined. Germline-derived CDR1 and CDR2 are SEHNR and FQNEAQ (reference sequence). V gave up 5 bases and J gave up 3 bases, with 16 bases separating them. This CDR3 contains 15 residues. The CDR3 region is CASSRESGIHYGYTF. CDR3 nucleotides: TGTGCCAGCAGCAGGGAGTCGGGGATTCACTATGGCTACACCTTC.

This chain connects TRBV5-5 to TRBJ1-2; D is ambiguous. The CDR3 spans 13 residues. Trimming pared 0 bases from V and 5 bases from J, leaving 8 bases between. The V gene's germline CDR1 is SGHKS and CDR2 YYEKEE (reference sequence). CDR3 amino acids: CASSLGQRYGYTF. The CDR3 DNA is TGTGCCAGCAGCTTGGGGCAGAGGTATGGCTACACCTTC.

This clone has only one observation. The J gene is TRBJ1-2, the V gene TRBV21-1. TRBV21-1 is deemed a pseudogene. This CDR3 contains 14 residues. The CDR3 is CASSKNWRGSGYTF. CDR3 DNA: TGTGCCAGCAGCAAAAATTGGCGGGGGAGCGGCTACACCTTC.

This chain connects TRBV5-1 to TRBJ1-2, with no clear D. CDR3 length equals 12 residues. The germline V gene has CDR1 SGHRS and CDR2 YFSETQ. Deletions cut 0 bases from V and 7 bases from J, with 7 bases between. In DNA, the CDR3 is TGCGCCAGCAGCTTGGGAGGTCTTGGCTACACCTTC. Amino acid sequence: CASSLGGLGYTF.